One and the same sample provided the 3 T cell receptor beta chains below, sequenced in a study of T cell repertoires in cytomegalovirus infection. Which antigens these TCRs recognize remains unknown. TCRdb re-derived calls from the reads in MiXCR, one entry per CDR3 protein. There are some 560,000 distinct CDR3 sequences in the sample; around 40% occur only once, and around 50% lies in the top ten. Sample: cultured PBMCs, taken from culture after CMV antigen stimulation. The receptors here all came from a human donor in good health (CMV status not recorded). Some clones in this sample may be carry-over from other donors' samples.

The CDR3 DNA sequence: TGTGCCAGCAGCCCCCTGGGACTCTCGGGGTTCTTC. Translating it yields CASSPLGLSGFF. The chain has TRBV7-2 and TRBJ2-1; D might be TRBD2 (6 bases). The CDR3 spans 12 residues. Germline CDR1 SGHTA, CDR2 FQGNSA. V lost 5 bases and J 15 bases, leaving 17 bases between the germline ends.

V is TRBV5-1 and J is TRBJ1-4; maybe TRBD1 (6 bases). The germline CDR1 and CDR2 sequences are SGHRS and YFSETQ. The CDR3 totals 17 residues. The V end lost 2 bases, the J end lost 2 bases, and 16 bases lay between the germline ends. The CDR3, as DNA: TGCGCCAGCAGCTTTGGGGGCCCGACCACGACTAATGAAAAACTGTTTTTT. This translates into CASSFGGPTTTNEKLFF.

The sample holds many counts of this clonotype. The rearrangement joins TRBV7-6 to TRBJ1-1; D ambiguous. Trimming removed 2 bases at V and 3 bases at J, with 7 bases between. The CDR3 has 13 amino acids. CDR1 is SGHVS, CDR2 FNYEAQ, per germline. CDR3 in amino acids: CASSLQPDTEAFF. CDR3 bases: TGTGCCAGCAGCTTACAACCCGACACTGAAGCTTTCTTT.